The clone carrying this T cell receptor (beta chain) was observed a single time. No antigen is known for it. Time point here: pretreatment peripheral blood. The source of the sample is a study of PD-L1 blockade in urothelial cancer. Study context: The study started patients on atezolizumab at some point between 2013 and 2014, giving 1,200 mg intravenously every 3 weeks. Per blood sample, T cells had a median of roughly 150,000. At 6 weeks and at 3 weeks (second dose) after treatment start, blood was analyzed.

The table came from immunoSEQ multiplex PCR; TCRdb's copy has only in-frame clones and leaves some out. The sample lists roughly 51,000 clones; 79% were seen once. Overall study findings and caveats: Better progression-free and overall survival followed lower pretreatment blood clonality.

V trimming: 2 bases; J trimming: 2 bases; junction bases outside the gene matches: 5. Germline V lookup: CDR1 SGHTA, CDR2 FQGTGA. The CDR3 runs 16 residues. The V call is TRBV7-3, the J call TRBJ2-2; TRBD2 matches at 7 bases. The sequences come from PBMCs, collected around atezolizumab (anti-PD-L1) treatment. This TCR was sampled from a man between 70 and 80 years old with urothelial cancer. The DNA of the CDR3 is TGTGCCAGCAGCTTATCGGGGGGAAAAAACACCGGGGAGCTGTTTTTT. This codes for CASSLSGGKNTGELFF.